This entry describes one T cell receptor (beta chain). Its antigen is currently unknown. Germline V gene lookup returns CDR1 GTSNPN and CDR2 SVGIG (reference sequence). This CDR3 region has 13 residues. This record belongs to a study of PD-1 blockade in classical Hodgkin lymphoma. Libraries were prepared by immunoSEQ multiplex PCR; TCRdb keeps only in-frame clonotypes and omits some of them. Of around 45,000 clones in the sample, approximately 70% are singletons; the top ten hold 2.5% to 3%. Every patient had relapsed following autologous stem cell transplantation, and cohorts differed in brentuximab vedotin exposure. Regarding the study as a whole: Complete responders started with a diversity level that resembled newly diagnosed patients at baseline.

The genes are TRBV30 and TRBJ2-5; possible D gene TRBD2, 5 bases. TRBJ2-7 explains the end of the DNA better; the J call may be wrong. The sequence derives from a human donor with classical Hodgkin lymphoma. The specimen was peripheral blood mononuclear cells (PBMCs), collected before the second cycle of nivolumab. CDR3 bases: TGTGCCTGGAGTTCTTTAGCGCCCTACGAGCAGTACTTC. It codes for CAWSSLAPYEQYF.